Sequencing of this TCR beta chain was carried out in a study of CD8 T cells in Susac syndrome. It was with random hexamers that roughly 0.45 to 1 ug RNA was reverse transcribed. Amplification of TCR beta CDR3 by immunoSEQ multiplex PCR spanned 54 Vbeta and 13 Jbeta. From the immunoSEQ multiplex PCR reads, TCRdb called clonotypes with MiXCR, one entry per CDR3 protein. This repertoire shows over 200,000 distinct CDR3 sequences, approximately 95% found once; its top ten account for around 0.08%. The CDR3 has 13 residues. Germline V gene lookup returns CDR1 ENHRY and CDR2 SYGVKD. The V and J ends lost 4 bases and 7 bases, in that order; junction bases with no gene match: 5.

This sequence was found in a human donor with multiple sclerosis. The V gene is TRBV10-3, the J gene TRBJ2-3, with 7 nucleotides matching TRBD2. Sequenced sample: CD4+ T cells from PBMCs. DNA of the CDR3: TGTGCCATCAGTGCTAGCGGTGGACATACGCAGTATTTT. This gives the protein CAISASGGHTQYF.